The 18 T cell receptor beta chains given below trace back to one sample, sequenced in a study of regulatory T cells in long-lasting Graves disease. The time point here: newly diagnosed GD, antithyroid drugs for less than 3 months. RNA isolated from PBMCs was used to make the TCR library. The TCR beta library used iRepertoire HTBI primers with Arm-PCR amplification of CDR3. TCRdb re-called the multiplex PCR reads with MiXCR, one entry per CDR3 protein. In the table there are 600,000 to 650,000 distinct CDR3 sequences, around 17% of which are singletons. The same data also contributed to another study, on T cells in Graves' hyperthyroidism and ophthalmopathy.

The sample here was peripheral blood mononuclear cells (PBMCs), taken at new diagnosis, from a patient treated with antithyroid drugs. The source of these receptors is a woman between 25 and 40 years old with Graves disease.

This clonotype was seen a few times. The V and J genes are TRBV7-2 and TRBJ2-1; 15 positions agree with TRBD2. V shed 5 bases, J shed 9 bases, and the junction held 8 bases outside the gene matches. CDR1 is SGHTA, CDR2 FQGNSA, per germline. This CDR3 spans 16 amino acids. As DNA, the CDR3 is TGTGCCAGCAGCCGGGGACTAGCGGGAGGTAGGGGTGAGCAGTTCTTC. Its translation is CASSRGLAGGRGEQFF.

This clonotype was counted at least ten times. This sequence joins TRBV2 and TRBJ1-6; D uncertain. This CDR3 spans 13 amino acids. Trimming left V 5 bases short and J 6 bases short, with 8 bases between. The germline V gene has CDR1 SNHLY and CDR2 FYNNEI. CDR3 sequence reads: CASSSAANSPLHF. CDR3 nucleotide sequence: TGTGCCAGCAGTTCCGCAGCTAATTCACCCCTCCACTTT.

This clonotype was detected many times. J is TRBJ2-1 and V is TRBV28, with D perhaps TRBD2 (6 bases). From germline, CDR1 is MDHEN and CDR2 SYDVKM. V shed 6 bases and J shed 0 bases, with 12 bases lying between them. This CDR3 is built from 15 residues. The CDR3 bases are TGTGCCAGCAGCCGGATAGCGGACTCCTACAATGAGCAGTTCTTC. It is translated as CASSRIADSYNEQFF.

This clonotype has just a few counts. CDR3 DNA sequence: TGTGCCAGCAGCCAATTTCGGACGCCCAGGCAGGAGACCCAGTACTTC. It specifies CASSQFRTPRQETQYF. V usage is TRBV3-1 and J usage is TRBJ2-5; D uncertain. The CDR3 spans 16 residues. Trimming took 2 bases from V and 5 from J, leaving 18 bases between them. Germline CDR1 LGHDT, CDR2 YNNKEL (reference sequence).

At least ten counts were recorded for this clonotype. CDR3 protein: CASRTETTNYGYTF. The CDR3 nucleotides are TGTGCCAGCAGAACCGAAACAACTAACTATGGCTACACCTTC. V usage is TRBV2 and J usage is TRBJ1-2, with D hard to call. V lost 6 bases to trimming and J lost 0 bases, with 11 bases between them. Germline V gene sequence: CDR1 SNHLY, CDR2 FYNNEI. This CDR3 has 14 residues.

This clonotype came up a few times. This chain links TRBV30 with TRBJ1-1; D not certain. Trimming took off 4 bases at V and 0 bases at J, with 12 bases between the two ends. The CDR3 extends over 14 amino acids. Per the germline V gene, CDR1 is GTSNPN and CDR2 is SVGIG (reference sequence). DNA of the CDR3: TGTGCCTGGACACAGCAAGCCATGAACACTGAAGCTTTCTTT. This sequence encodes CAWTQQAMNTEAFF.

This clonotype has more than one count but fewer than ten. The CDR3, as DNA: TGCGCCAGCAGCCCTAACAGGGAGAACTATGGCTACACCTTC. Translation gives CASSPNRENYGYTF. This chain joins TRBV4-1 and TRBJ1-2; D perhaps matches TRBD1 (6 bases). V gave up 4 bases and J gave up 2 bases, with 11 bases separating them. Germline assignment: CDR1 MGHRA and CDR2 YSYEKL. The length of the CDR3 is 14 residues.

The CDR3 reads CSASLTSGGAREQFF. In DNA form, the CDR3 reads TGCAGTGCTTCTCTTACTAGCGGGGGGGCCCGAGAGCAGTTCTTC. The chain employs TRBV20-1 and TRBJ2-1, with 13 bases lining up with TRBD2. This CDR3 comprises 15 residues. V dropped 5 bases and J dropped 10; count of bases not matched to a gene: 11. Germline loops: CDR1 DFQATT, CDR2 SNEGSKA (reference sequence).

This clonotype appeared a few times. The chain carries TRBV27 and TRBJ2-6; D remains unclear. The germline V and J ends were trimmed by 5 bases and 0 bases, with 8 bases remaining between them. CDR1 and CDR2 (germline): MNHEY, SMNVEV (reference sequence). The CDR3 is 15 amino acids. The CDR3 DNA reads TGTGCCAGCAGTGGGATTGGCTCTGGGGCCAACGTCCTGACTTTC. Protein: CASSGIGSGANVLTF.

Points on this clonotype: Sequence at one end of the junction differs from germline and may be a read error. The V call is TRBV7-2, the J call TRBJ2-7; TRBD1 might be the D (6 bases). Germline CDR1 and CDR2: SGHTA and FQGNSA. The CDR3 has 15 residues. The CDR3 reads CVSSLTLTPGVVQYF. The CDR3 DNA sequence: TGTGTCAGCAGCTTGACTCTAACCCCAGGGGTGGTGCAGTACTTC.

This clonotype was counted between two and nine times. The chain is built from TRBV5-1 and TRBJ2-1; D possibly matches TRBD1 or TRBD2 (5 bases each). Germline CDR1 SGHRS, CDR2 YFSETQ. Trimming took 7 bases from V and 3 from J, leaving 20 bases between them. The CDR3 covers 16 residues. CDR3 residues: CASPSPGPHIYNEQFF. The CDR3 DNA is TGCGCCAGCCCTTCACCGGGACCACATATCTACAATGAGCAGTTCTTC.

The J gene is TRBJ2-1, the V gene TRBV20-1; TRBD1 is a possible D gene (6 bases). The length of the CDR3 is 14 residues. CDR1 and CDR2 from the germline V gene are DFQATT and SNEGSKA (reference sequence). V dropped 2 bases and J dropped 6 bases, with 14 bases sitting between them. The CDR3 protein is CSARTGTPTNEQFF. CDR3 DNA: TGCAGTGCTAGAACAGGGACCCCCACCAATGAGCAGTTCTTC.

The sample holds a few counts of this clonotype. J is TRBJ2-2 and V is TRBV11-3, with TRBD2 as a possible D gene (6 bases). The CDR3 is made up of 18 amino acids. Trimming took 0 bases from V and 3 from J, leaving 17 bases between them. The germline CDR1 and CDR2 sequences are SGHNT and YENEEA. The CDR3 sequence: CASSLEGGWREDTGELFF. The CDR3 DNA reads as TGTGCCAGCAGCTTAGAAGGTGGTTGGAGGGAGGACACCGGGGAGCTGTTTTTT. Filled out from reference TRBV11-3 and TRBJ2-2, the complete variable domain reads EAGVVQSPRYKIIEKKQPVAFWCNPISGHNTLYWYLQNLGQGPELLIRYENEEAVDDSQLPKDRFSAERLKGVDSTLKIQPAELGDSAVYLCASSLEGGWREDTGELFFGEGSRLTVL.

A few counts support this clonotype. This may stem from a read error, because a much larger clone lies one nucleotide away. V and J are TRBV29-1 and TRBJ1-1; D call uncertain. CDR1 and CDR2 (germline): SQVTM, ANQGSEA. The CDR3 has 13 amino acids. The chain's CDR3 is CSAPEDRNTEAFF. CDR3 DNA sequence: TGCAGTGCGCCAGAGGACCGGAACACTGAAGCTTTCTTT.

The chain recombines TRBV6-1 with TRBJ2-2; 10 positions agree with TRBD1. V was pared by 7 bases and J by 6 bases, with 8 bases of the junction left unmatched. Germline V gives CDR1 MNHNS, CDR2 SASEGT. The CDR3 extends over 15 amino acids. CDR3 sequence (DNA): TGTGCCAGCACCGACTCCGGGACAGGGGCCGGGGAGCTGTTTTTT. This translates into CASTDSGTGAGELFF.

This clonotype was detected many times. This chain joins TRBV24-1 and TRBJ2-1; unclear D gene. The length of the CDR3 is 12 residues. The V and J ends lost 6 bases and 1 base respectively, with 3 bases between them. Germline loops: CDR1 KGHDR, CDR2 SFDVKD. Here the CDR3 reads CATSRSYNEQFF. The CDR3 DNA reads TGTGCCACCAGTAGATCCTACAATGAGCAGTTCTTC.

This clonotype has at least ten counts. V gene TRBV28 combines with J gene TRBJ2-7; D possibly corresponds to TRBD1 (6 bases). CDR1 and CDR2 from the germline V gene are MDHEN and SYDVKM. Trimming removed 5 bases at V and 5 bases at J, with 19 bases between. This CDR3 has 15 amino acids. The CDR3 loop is CASSGTGFFSHEQYF. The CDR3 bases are TGTGCCAGCAGTGGCACAGGGTTTTTCAGCCACGAGCAGTACTTC.

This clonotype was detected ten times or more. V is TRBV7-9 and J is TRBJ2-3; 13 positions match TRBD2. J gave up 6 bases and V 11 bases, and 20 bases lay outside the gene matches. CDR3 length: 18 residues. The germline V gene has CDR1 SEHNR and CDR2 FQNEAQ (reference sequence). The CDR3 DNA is TGTGCCCCTACCACGTTACACCCGGGACTAGCGGGATTGGATACGCAGTATTTT. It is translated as CAPTTLHPGLAGLDTQYF. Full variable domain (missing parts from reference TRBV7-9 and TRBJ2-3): DTGVSQNPRHKITKRGQNVTFRCDPISEHNRLYWYRQTLGQGPEFLTYFQNEAQLEKSRLLSDRFSAERPKGSFSTLEIQRTEQGDSAMYLCAPTTLHPGLAGLDTQYFGPGTRLTVL.